Listed below are T cell receptor beta chains from one sample, sequenced in a study of blood T cell repertoires in COVID-19. Assay: immunoSEQ multiplex PCR; the TCRdb copy retains only in-frame clones and omits some. The sample records some 360,000 clones, 80% to 90% being singletons. Sequenced input: peripheral blood. All receptors derive from a woman aged 60-75 years with COVID-19, enrolled during active disease. The CDR3 runs from the conserved cysteine through the conserved F or W. D genes are given only for firm matches. A row's size may be missing; if present it is once, few, many or a size class.

>-|TRBV2|14|TRBJ1-4|-
TGTGCCAGCAGTGAAAAAGGGAGTAATGAAAAACTGTTTTTT
CASSEKGSNEKLFF
>-|TRBV19|16|TRBJ2-2|TRBD1
TGTGCCACCCGACGACAGGGGGAATCAGTCGCCGGGGAGCTGTTTTTT
CATRRQGESVAGELFF
>-|TRBV5-5|14|TRBJ1-5|-
TGTGCCAGCAGCTTTGGAGGTAGCAATCAGCCCCAGCATTTT
CASSFGGSNQPQHF
>-|TRBV3-1/TRBV3-2|15|TRBJ2-2|TRBD1
TGTGCCAGCAGCCCCCGGCGACAGGGGGCCGGGGAGCTGTTTTTT
CASSPRRQGAGELFF
>-|TRBV6-5|15|TRBJ2-7|TRBD1
TGTGCCAGCAGCCCCGGACAGGGGGCGAACTACGAGCAGTACTTC
CASSPGQGANYEQYF
>-|TRBV2|15|TRBJ1-1|-
TGTGCCAGCAGTGAAGCGCTTCTGGGGGGAACTGAAGCTTTCTTT
CASSEALLGGTEAFF
>-|TRBV19|18|TRBJ2-4|TRBD2
TGTGCCAGTAGTGTAGGACTAGCGGGGGGCGAGGCCAAAAACATTCAGTACTTC
CASSVGLAGGEAKNIQYF
>-|TRBV14|14|TRBJ2-7|-
TGTGCCAGCAGCCAAGATTGGCCTCCCTACGAGCAGTACTTC
CASSQDWPPYEQYF
>-|TRBV5-4|14|TRBJ2-2|-
TGTGCCAGCAGCTTGGCCACGGACACCGGGGAGCTGTTTTTT
CASSLATDTGELFF
>few|TRBV3-1/TRBV3-2|15|TRBJ2-4|TRBD1
TGTGCCAGCAGCCCGACAGGGAGCCTCAAAAACATTCAGTACTTC
CASSPTGSLKNIQYF
>-|TRBV18|17|TRBJ2-3|TRBD1
TGTGCCAGCTCACCCCAAGCGCAGGGGGTAATCGCAGATACGCAGTATTTT
CASSPQAQGVIADTQYF